This paragraph covers one T cell receptor (beta chain) sequence. The data originate from a study of T cell changes during pregnancy in multiple sclerosis. The germline V and J ends were trimmed by 0 bases and 5 bases, with 18 bases remaining between them. This CDR3 is 16 amino acids long. CDR1 SGHRS and CDR2 YFSETQ come from the germline V gene. Clones were read by immunoSEQ multiplex PCR, and TCRdb kept only the in-frame ones, dropping some. The table includes 35,000 to 55,000 clones, nearly 95% detected once. Here the sequenced sample was peripheral blood, taken in the third trimester of pregnancy. This clonotype was obtained from a female donor with multiple sclerosis, enrolled in a pregnancy study. The J gene is TRBJ2-7, the V gene TRBV5-1; perhaps TRBD2 as D (6 bases). As DNA, the CDR3 is TGCGCCAGCAGCTTGGAAATTTCCGGGAGTCGAAACGAGCAGTACTTC. Translating it yields CASSLEISGSRNEQYF.